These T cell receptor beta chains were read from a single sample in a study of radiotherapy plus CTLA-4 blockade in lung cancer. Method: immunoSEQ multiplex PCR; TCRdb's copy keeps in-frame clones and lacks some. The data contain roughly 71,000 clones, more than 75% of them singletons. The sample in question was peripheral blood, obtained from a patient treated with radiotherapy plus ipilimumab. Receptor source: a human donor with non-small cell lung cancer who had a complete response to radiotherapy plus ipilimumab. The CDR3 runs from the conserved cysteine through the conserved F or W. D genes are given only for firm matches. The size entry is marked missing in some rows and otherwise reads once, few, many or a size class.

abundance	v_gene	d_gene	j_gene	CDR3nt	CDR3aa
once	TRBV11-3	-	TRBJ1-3	TGTGCCAGCAGCTTAGATCGGCGAGGAAACACCATATATTTT	CASSLDRRGNTIYF
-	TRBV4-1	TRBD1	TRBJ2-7	TGCGCCAGCAGCCGTTCATATCAGGACAGGGGCCTAATCGGTGGATCCTACGAGCAGTACTTC	CASSRSYQDRGLIGGSYEQYF
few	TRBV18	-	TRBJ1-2	TGTGCCAGCTCACCATCGTGGGACCCCATCTATGGCTACACCTTC	CASSPSWDPIYGYTF
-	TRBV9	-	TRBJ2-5	TGTGCCAGCAGCGTAAGCCCCCGGGAGACCCAGTACTTC	CASSVSPRETQYF
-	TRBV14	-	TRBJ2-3	TGTGCCAGCAGCCCCGGACGGGCCCCGGGCACAGATACGCAGTATTTT	CASSPGRAPGTDTQYF
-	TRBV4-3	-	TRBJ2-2	TGCGCCAGCAGCCAAGAAAGGGGCACCGGGGAGCTGTTTTTT	CASSQERGTGELFF
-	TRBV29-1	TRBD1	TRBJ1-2	TGCAGCGTTGACGGGACAGGGGATGGCTACACCTTC	CSVDGTGDGYTF
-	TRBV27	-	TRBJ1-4	TGTGCCAGCAGTTTATCCCGGGCAGGGCGATTGAATGAAAAACTGTTTTTT	CASSLSRAGRLNEKLFF
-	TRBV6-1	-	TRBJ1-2	TGTGCCAGCTACACTATCCGGTGGGGGAAGTACACCTTC	CASYTIRWGKYTF
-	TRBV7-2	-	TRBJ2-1	TGTGCCAGCAGCTACGCTCCGTCCCCCAATGAGCAGTTCTTC	CASSYAPSPNEQFF
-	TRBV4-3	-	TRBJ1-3	TGCGCCAGCAGCCAAGACAGGCGAGGGAACACCATATATTTT	CASSQDRRGNTIYF
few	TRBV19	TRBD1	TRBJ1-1	TGTGCCAGTAGTACAGACAGGGGGCCGACTGAAGCTTTCTTT	CASSTDRGPTEAFF
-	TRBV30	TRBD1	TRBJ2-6	TGTGCCTGGACACGCGGGACAGGGATTTTCTCTGGGGCCAACGTCCTGACTTTC	CAWTRGTGIFSGANVLTF
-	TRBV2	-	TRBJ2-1	TGTGCCAGCAGGGACCGTTACAATGAGCAGTTCTTC	CASRDRYNEQFF
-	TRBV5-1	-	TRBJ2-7	TGCGCCAGCAGCTTGGATTGGGCAGGTGCCGCCTACGAGCAGTACTTC	CASSLDWAGAAYEQYF
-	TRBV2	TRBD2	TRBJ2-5	TGTGCCAGCAGTGAAATTGGGGGAGGGCCGTGGGAGACCCAGTACTTC	CASSEIGGGPWETQYF
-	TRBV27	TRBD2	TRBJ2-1	TGTGCCAGCAGACCTATAGCGGGAGGAAACAATGAGCAGTTCTTC	CASRPIAGGNNEQFF
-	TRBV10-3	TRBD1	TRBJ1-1	TGTGCCATCAGTGAGGCAGGGGGGAACACTGAAGCTTTCTTT	CAISEAGGNTEAFF
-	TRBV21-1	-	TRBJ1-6	TGTGCCAGCAGGATGCAGCTAGCACACATACATCATAATTCACCCCTCCACTTT	CASRMQLAHIHHNSPLHF
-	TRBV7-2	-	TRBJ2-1	TGTGCCAGCAGCTTAGATGTTTGGGGACGGACTTACAATGAGCAGTTCTTC	CASSLDVWGRTYNEQFF
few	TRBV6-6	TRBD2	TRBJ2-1	TGTGCCAGCACCGAGGGCGGGAGGGAGACCGATGAGCAGTTCTTC	CASTEGGRETDEQFF
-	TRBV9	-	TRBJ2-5	TGTGCCAGCAGCGTAGCAGCCAGGGTCGATGAGACCCAGTACTTC	CASSVAARVDETQYF
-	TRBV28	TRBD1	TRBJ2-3	TGTGCCAGCAGTTTATTCGGGACAGGGGTACGGAGAGATACGCAGTATTTT	CASSLFGTGVRRDTQYF
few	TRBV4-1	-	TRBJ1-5	TGCGCCAGCAGCCCCGGGACATCAACCAGGCAGCCCCAGCATTTT	CASSPGTSTRQPQHF
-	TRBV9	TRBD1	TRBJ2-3	TGTGCCAGCAGCCCCTGGGACAGGGTCACAGATACGCAGTATTTT	CASSPWDRVTDTQYF
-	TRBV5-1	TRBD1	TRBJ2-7	TGCGCCAGCAGCTTGGGGGACAGGGTAGGGTCCTACGAGCAGTACTTC	CASSLGDRVGSYEQYF
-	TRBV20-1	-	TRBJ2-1	TGCAGTGCTACCGGAGATATAGAGCAGTTCTTC	CSATGDIEQFF
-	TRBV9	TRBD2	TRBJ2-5	TGTGCCAGCAGCGGGGGACTAGCGGCAAATGGGGAGACCCAGTACTTC	CASSGGLAANGETQYF
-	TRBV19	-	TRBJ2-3	TGTGCCAGTAGTAGAGTGAAGGCAGATACGCAGTATTTT	CASSRVKADTQYF
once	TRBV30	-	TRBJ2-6	TGTGCCTGGAGTGAAGGGATAGGGAAATCTGGGGCCAACGTCCTGACTTTC	CAWSEGIGKSGANVLTF
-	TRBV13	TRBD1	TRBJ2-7	TGTGCCAGCAGCCTTTACGGACAGGGGGACTACGAGCAGTACTTC	CASSLYGQGDYEQYF
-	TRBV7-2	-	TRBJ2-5	TGTGCCAGCAGCTTATCGGGGAGAGGGGAGACCCAGTACTTC	CASSLSGRGETQYF
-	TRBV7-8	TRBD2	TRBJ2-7	TGTGCCAGCAGCACGGCGGGGGGGTACTCCTACGAGCAGTACTTC	CASSTAGGYSYEQYF
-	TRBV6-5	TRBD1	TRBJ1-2	TGTGCCAGCAAGCCGGGACAGGGCCTCTATGGCTACACCTTC	CASKPGQGLYGYTF
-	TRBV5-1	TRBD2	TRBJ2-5	TGCGCCAGCAGCTTAACCGCGACTAGCGGGGGGATGGAGACCCAGTACTTC	CASSLTATSGGMETQYF
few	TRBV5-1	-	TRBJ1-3	TGCGCCAGCAGTACAGGGTTGAGAAACACCATATATTTT	CASSTGLRNTIYF
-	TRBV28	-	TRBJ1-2	TGTGCCAGCAGTTTGGGGGAGATCTATGGCTACACCTTC	CASSLGEIYGYTF
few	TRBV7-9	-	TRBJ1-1	TGTGCCAGCAGCTTAGCGGCAGGGCGGGTGGACACTGAAGCTTTCTTT	CASSLAAGRVDTEAFF
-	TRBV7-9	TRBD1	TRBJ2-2	TGTGCCATCTCGCTCCGGGACAGGGAAATAACCGGGGAGCTGTTTTTT	CAISLRDREITGELFF
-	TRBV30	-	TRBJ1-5	TGTGCCTGGAAAGGGACAATGAGCAATCAGCCCCAGCATTTT	CAWKGTMSNQPQHF
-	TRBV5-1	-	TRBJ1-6	TGCGCCAGCAGCTTGGCCCCCCTGACTACCTATAATTCACCCCTCCACTTT	CASSLAPLTTYNSPLHF
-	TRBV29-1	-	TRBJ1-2	TGCAGCGTTGAGGGGGCAGGGACGGTTGGCTACACCTTC	CSVEGAGTVGYTF
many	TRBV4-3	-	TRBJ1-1	TGCGCCAGCAGCCAAGATCTCGTGAGGAGAGGGAACACTGAAGCTTTCTTT	CASSQDLVRRGNTEAFF
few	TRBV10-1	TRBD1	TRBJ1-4	TGCGCCAGCAGGAGGACAGGGTCCGGAGAAAAACTGTTTTTT	CASRRTGSGEKLFF